This T cell receptor (beta chain) was observed in a study of cytomegalovirus exposure and HLA in healthy donors. Study findings and constraints: The classifier was said to identify cytomegalovirus status with high specificity and sensitivity. The authors confirmed in vitro that a few CMV-associated chains were specific for CMV antigens.

With regard to this clone: The antigen remains undetermined.

CDR1 and CDR2 (germline): SGHTA, FQGTGA. This CDR3 comprises 15 residues. Unmatched junction bases numbered 13, after V lost 8 bases and J lost 4 bases. Data came from immunoSEQ multiplex PCR; TCRdb stores just in-frame clones and leaves some out. This sample has about 240,000 clones, with approximately 83% found just once. This clonotype was sampled from a woman aged 25 to 45 in good health and CMV-seropositive. The sample taken for sequencing was PBMCs. The genes are TRBV7-3 and TRBJ2-5, with 7 bases that match TRBD2. CDR3 DNA sequence: TGTGCCAGCGGTCAGAGCGGGAAGGGCGGAGAGACCCAGTACTTC. Residues: CASGQSGKGGETQYF.